Following are 27 T cell receptor beta chains from one sample sequenced in a study of T cells after yellow fever vaccination. TCRdb re-called the 5' RACE reads through MiXCR, storing one row per CDR3 protein. This table holds some 260,000 distinct CDR3 sequences, roughly 4.8% found once. Sequences were derived from CD4+ T cells sorted from PBMCs, sampled on the day of the yellow fever booster vaccination. These receptors came from a man aged 18 to 30 who received the YFV17D yellow fever vaccine.

The J gene is TRBJ2-1, the V gene TRBV10-3, with D possibly being TRBD1 (6 bases). Trimming removed 6 bases at V and 3 bases at J, with 12 bases between. The CDR3 runs to 14 residues. Germline values: CDR1 ENHRY, CDR2 SYGVKD. The CDR3 DNA sequence: TGTGCCATCAGACACCGGGACAACTACAATGAGCAGTTCTTC. Residues: CAIRHRDNYNEQFF.

This clonotype was detected only a few times. The J gene is TRBJ2-7, the V gene TRBV5-1; D is possibly TRBD2 (6 bases). This CDR3 region has 14 residues. Germline CDR1 and CDR2: SGHRS and YFSETQ. Trimming left V 3 bases short and J 6 bases short, with 16 bases between. CDR3 region: CASSSRGWDGEQYF. For the CDR3, the DNA is TGCGCCAGCAGCTCCCGGGGGTGGGACGGCGAGCAGTACTTC. Full variable domain (remainder filled in from reference TRBV5-1 and TRBJ2-7): KAGVTQTPRYLIKTRGQQVTLSCSPISGHRSVSWYQQTPGQGLQFLFEYFSETQRNKGNFPGRFSGRQFSNSRSEMNVSTLELGDSALYLCASSSRGWDGEQYFGPGTRLTVT.

The rearrangement links TRBV6-2 or TRBV6-3 to TRBJ2-1, with a possible D match to TRBD2 (6 bases). There are 16 residues in the CDR3. V lost 1 base to trimming and J lost 7 bases, with 17 bases between them. From germline, CDR1 is MNHEY and CDR2 SVGEGT. For the CDR3, the DNA is TGTGCCAGCAGTTACTACGGTGCGGGGCTGGAGAATGAGCAGTTCTTC. Translated: CASSYYGAGLENEQFF.

This clonotype was observed a few times. The genes are TRBV5-1 and TRBJ2-2, with 10 bases fitting TRBD1. J gave up 5 bases and V 4 bases, and 5 bases lay outside the gene matches. The germline V gene encodes CDR1 SGHRS and CDR2 YFSETQ. The CDR3 spans 15 residues. The CDR3 here is CASSLGQGWTGELFF. The DNA of the CDR3 is TGCGCCAGCAGCCTGGGACAGGGGTGGACCGGGGAGCTGTTTTTT.

This clonotype came up many times. The V and J genes are TRBV7-2 and TRBJ1-3; D is possibly TRBD1 (5 bases). The CDR3 consists of 15 residues. Germline CDR1 reads SGHTA; CDR2 reads FQGNSA. V lost 2 bases to trimming and J lost 0 bases, with 8 bases between them. The CDR3 DNA follows: TGTGCCAGCAGCTTAAACAGGCCCTCTGGAAACACCATATATTTT. This translates into CASSLNRPSGNTIYF.

The chain uses TRBV20-1 and TRBJ2-3, with 10 nucleotides matching TRBD2. V lost 7 bases to trimming and J lost 3 bases; unmatched junction nucleotides: 7. Germline lookup yields CDR1 DFQATT and CDR2 SNEGSKA (reference sequence). The CDR3 is 14 residues long. The CDR3 DNA follows: TGCAGTGTTGAGCGGGGGGGCGGAACAGATACGCAGTATTTT. Residues: CSVERGGGTDTQYF.

This clonotype occurred many times. V gene TRBV4-2 combines with J gene TRBJ1-1; D unresolved. Germline-derived CDR1 and CDR2 are LGHNA and YNFKEQ. Trimming took off 0 bases at V and 0 bases at J, with 8 bases between the two ends. The length of the CDR3 is 15 residues. CDR3 DNA: TGTGCCAGCAGCCAAGATTTATCAATGAACACTGAAGCTTTCTTT. Its translation: CASSQDLSMNTEAFF.

This clonotype was recorded at least ten times. The rearrangement links TRBV24-1 to TRBJ2-5; 10 bases agree with TRBD1. The germline V gene encodes CDR1 KGHDR and CDR2 SFDVKD. The J segment lost 5 bases and the V segment lost 3 bases, leaving 5 bases of the junction unmatched. The CDR3 spans 15 residues. The CDR3 reads CATSDRQGAAETQYF. The CDR3 region has the DNA TGTGCCACCAGTGATAGACAGGGGGCTGCGGAGACCCAGTACTTC.

The chain couples TRBV5-1 to TRBJ1-2; D is perhaps TRBD1 (6 bases). V lost 2 bases, J lost 4 bases, and 12 bases lay in between. This CDR3 comprises 14 residues. CDR1 and CDR2 (germline): SGHRS, YFSETQ. The CDR3 region is CASSLSGGGYGYTF. The CDR3 coding sequence is TGCGCCAGCAGCTTATCCGGGGGCGGCTATGGCTACACCTTC.

This clonotype has a handful of counts. V usage is TRBV4-1 and J usage is TRBJ1-5; D unresolved. Trimming took off 5 bases at V and 0 bases at J, with 11 bases between the two ends. The V gene's germline CDR1 is MGHRA and CDR2 YSYEKL. This CDR3 has 15 residues. The CDR3 DNA sequence: TGCGCCAGCAGCGAAGGCTCCACTAGCAATCAGCCCCAGCATTTT. Its translation: CASSEGSTSNQPQHF.

This chain links TRBV12-3 or TRBV12-4 with TRBJ1-6, with no clear D. V gave up 3 bases and J gave up 10 bases, with 10 bases separating them. This CDR3 spans 13 amino acids. The CDR3 loop reads CASSFYSRSPLHF. CDR3 in DNA: TGTGCCAGCAGTTTCTATTCAAGGTCACCCCTCCACTTT.

This clonotype was seen ten or more times. The rearrangement links TRBV5-1 to TRBJ2-1; TRBD2 agrees at 8 bases. V was clipped by 2 bases and J by 6 bases; unmatched bases: 4. Per germline, CDR1 SGHRS and CDR2 YFSETQ. This CDR3 spans 14 amino acids. This CDR3 is CASSFGGASNEQFF. The CDR3 DNA follows: TGCGCCAGCAGCTTCGGGGGGGCGAGCAATGAGCAGTTCTTC.

This clonotype was found many times. J is TRBJ2-7 and V is TRBV6-5; TRBD1 might be the D (6 bases). CDR1 and CDR2 (germline): MNHEY, SVGAGI. The CDR3 is 13 amino acids. Trimming left V 6 bases short and J 1 base short, with 10 bases between. CDR3 sequence: CASRKTGSYEQYF. The CDR3 DNA reads TGTGCCAGCAGGAAGACAGGATCCTACGAGCAGTACTTC.

The sample holds a few counts of this clonotype. The chain uses TRBV11-3 and TRBJ2-3, with TRBD2 matching 7 bases. Per germline, CDR1 SGHNT and CDR2 YENEEA. The CDR3 totals 15 residues. V dropped 5 bases and J dropped 1; count of bases not matched to a gene: 6. For the CDR3, the DNA is TGTGCCAGCAGCCTCGGGGGGACCGGCACAGATACGCAGTATTTT. Translating it yields CASSLGGTGTDTQYF.

This clonotype was observed many times. V is TRBV7-9 and J is TRBJ2-5, with 10 bases that match TRBD2. This CDR3 has 17 amino acids. V shed 0 bases and J 3 bases; nucleotides not matched to a gene: 7. From germline, CDR1 is SEHNR and CDR2 FQNEAQ (reference sequence). The DNA of the CDR3 is TGTGCCAGCAGCTTAGCCCGAATCGGACTAGCGGAAGAGACCCAGTACTTC. This gives the protein CASSLARIGLAEETQYF.

This chain links TRBV7-2 with TRBJ2-5; 9 positions match TRBD1. This CDR3 is 15 amino acids long. The V segment lost 5 bases and the J segment 5 bases; nucleotides outside the gene matches: 9. Germline CDR1 reads SGHTA; CDR2 reads FQGNSA. The CDR3 DNA follows: TGTGCCAGCAGCCCGCCGCGGACAGGGGCGGAGACCCAGTACTTC. Translation: CASSPPRTGAETQYF.

The chain couples TRBV20-1 to TRBJ2-2; a possible D gene is TRBD1 (5 bases). CDR3 length: 15 amino acids. Germline CDR1 reads DFQATT; CDR2 reads SNEGSKA (reference sequence). The V gene lost 4 bases and the J gene lost 0 bases, with 12 bases spanning the gap. The CDR3 DNA is TGCAGTGCTACGAAAAGGGGCACGAACACCGGGGAGCTGTTTTTT. Its protein is CSATKRGTNTGELFF.

This clonotype was observed at least ten times. The rearrangement joins TRBV12-3 or TRBV12-4 to TRBJ2-1; the match to TRBD2 covers 14 bases. The V and J ends lost 6 bases and 9 bases, in that order; junction bases with no gene match: 7. CDR3 length equals 15 residues. The CDR3 loop reads CASSRLAGGFGEQFF. The CDR3 DNA sequence: TGTGCCAGCAGCCGACTAGCGGGGGGGTTCGGTGAGCAGTTCTTC.

This clonotype was recorded a few times. The rearrangement links TRBV7-2 to TRBJ2-5, with D possibly matching TRBD2 (5 bases). The CDR3 loop spans 16 amino acids. V was pared by 4 bases and J by 2 bases, with 17 bases between. Germline-derived CDR1 and CDR2 are SGHTA and FQGNSA. CDR3 in amino acids: CASSSLGESRQETQYF. The CDR3, as DNA: TGTGCCAGCAGCTCCCTTGGGGAGTCAAGGCAAGAGACCCAGTACTTC.

This clonotype came up a few times. This rearrangement joins TRBV18 to TRBJ1-5; D uncertain. The CDR3 totals 14 residues. Germline CDR1 is KGHSH and CDR2 is LQKENI. V lost 4 bases and J lost 0, with 7 bases in between. CDR3 DNA sequence: TGTGCCAGCTCACAAACCGATAGCAATCAGCCCCAGCATTTT. It is translated as CASSQTDSNQPQHF.

This clonotype showed up many times. The V and J genes are TRBV5-1 and TRBJ2-3, with 7 bases lining up with TRBD1. Losses at the gene ends were 1 base for V and 1 base for J; bases not matched to a gene: 12. There are 18 residues in the CDR3. CDR1 is SGHRS, CDR2 YFSETQ, per germline. CDR3 bases: TGCGCCAGCAGCTTGTTCCCTGTTGGAACAGGGGGCACAGATACGCAGTATTTT. It encodes CASSLFPVGTGGTDTQYF.

The chain employs TRBV4-1 and TRBJ2-3; the match to TRBD1 covers 7 bases. The CDR3 runs 14 residues. CDR1 is MGHRA and CDR2 is YSYEKL in the germline V gene. The trim removed 1 base at V and 7 bases at J, leaving 5 bases unmatched. The CDR3 protein is CASSQGSQGNTQYF. The CDR3 nucleotides are TGCGCCAGCAGCCAAGGATCACAGGGGAATACGCAGTATTTT.

This chain joins TRBV19 and TRBJ1-5; D not resolved. V was shortened by 3 bases and J by 4 bases, with 13 bases between the two germline ends. Looked up from germline, CDR1 is LNHDA and CDR2 is SQIVND (reference sequence). The CDR3 has 15 amino acids. CDR3 in amino acids: CASSMSRLANQPQHF. In DNA, the CDR3 is TGTGCCAGTAGTATGAGTCGGTTAGCAAATCAGCCCCAGCATTTT.

This clonotype has just a few counts. In DNA, the CDR3 is TGTGCCAGCACCATTCCAGGGGGTTTCTATGGCTACACCTTC. Translation gives CASTIPGGFYGYTF. The rearrangement joins TRBV7-8 to TRBJ1-2; 7 bases agree with TRBD1. In germline, CDR1 is SGHVS, CDR2 FQNEAQ. V lost 7 bases to trimming and J lost 4 bases; unmatched junction nucleotides: 9. The CDR3 is 14 residues long.

Ten or more counts support this clonotype. The gene calls are TRBV29-1 and TRBJ2-3, with 12 bases lining up with TRBD2. This CDR3 is built from 14 residues. V lost 4 bases to trimming and J lost 1 base; unmatched junction nucleotides: 0. The germline V gene has CDR1 SQVTM and CDR2 ANQGSEA. This CDR3 reads CSVGTSGGTDTQYF. CDR3 nucleotides: TGCAGCGTTGGGACTAGCGGGGGCACAGATACGCAGTATTTT.

This clonotype was found many times. The rearrangement links TRBV5-5 to TRBJ2-2; D is perhaps TRBD2 (6 bases). Germline CDR1 SGHKS, CDR2 YYEKEE (reference sequence). V dropped 4 bases and J dropped 3 bases, with 22 bases sitting between them. CDR3 length: 18 amino acids. The CDR3 DNA follows: TGTGCCAGCAGCCTTCGGAGTCTGCCGGGGGAATACACCGGGGAGCTGTTTTTT. Amino acids: CASSLRSLPGEYTGELFF.

In this sample, this clonotype turned up a few times. The chain uses TRBV19 and TRBJ1-1, with D tentatively TRBD1 (5 bases). Germline-derived CDR1 and CDR2 are LNHDA and SQIVND (reference sequence). Trimming removed 10 bases from V and 6 bases from J, with 21 bases in between. The CDR3 sequence is 14 residues long. CDR3 protein: CATTDGGTVPEAFF. The DNA of the CDR3 is TGTGCCACTACCGACGGGGGGACCGTCCCTGAAGCTTTCTTT.